The entry below describes one T cell receptor (beta chain). Its specificity is unknown. The data were taken from a study of T cells after yellow fever vaccination. The wider study: Preparation of the low-cell-number fractions used SMART-Seq v4 Ultra Low Input.

Germline V CDR1 and CDR2: MGHRA, YSYEKL. The ends lost 4 bases at V and 0 bases at J; junction bases unmatched: 11. The length of the CDR3 is 18 residues. Findings of the study overall: Highly abundant clonotypes carried over from the bulk population could end up in FACS-sorted repertoires as contaminants. A large majority of primary-vaccination clones showed up again after the booster (roughly 96% CD4, roughly 88% CD8).

TCR cDNA was made by 5'RACE template switching, adding a universal primer site and UMIs. Each CDR3 protein gets one entry after TCRdb re-called the 5' RACE reads with MiXCR. The sample lists a few hundred thousand distinct CDR3 sequences; under 15% were seen once. This specimen consisted of CD4+ T cells sorted from PBMCs, obtained 15 days after the yellow fever booster vaccination. The gene calls are TRBV4-1 and TRBJ2-3, with 9 bases that match TRBD2. The receptor was isolated from a man aged 18 to 35 who received the YFV17D yellow fever vaccine. Here the CDR3 DNA reads TGCGCCAGCAGCCTCAAAGCCGGGACTAGCCCTAGCACAGATACGCAGTATTTT. Protein sequence: CASSLKAGTSPSTDTQYF.